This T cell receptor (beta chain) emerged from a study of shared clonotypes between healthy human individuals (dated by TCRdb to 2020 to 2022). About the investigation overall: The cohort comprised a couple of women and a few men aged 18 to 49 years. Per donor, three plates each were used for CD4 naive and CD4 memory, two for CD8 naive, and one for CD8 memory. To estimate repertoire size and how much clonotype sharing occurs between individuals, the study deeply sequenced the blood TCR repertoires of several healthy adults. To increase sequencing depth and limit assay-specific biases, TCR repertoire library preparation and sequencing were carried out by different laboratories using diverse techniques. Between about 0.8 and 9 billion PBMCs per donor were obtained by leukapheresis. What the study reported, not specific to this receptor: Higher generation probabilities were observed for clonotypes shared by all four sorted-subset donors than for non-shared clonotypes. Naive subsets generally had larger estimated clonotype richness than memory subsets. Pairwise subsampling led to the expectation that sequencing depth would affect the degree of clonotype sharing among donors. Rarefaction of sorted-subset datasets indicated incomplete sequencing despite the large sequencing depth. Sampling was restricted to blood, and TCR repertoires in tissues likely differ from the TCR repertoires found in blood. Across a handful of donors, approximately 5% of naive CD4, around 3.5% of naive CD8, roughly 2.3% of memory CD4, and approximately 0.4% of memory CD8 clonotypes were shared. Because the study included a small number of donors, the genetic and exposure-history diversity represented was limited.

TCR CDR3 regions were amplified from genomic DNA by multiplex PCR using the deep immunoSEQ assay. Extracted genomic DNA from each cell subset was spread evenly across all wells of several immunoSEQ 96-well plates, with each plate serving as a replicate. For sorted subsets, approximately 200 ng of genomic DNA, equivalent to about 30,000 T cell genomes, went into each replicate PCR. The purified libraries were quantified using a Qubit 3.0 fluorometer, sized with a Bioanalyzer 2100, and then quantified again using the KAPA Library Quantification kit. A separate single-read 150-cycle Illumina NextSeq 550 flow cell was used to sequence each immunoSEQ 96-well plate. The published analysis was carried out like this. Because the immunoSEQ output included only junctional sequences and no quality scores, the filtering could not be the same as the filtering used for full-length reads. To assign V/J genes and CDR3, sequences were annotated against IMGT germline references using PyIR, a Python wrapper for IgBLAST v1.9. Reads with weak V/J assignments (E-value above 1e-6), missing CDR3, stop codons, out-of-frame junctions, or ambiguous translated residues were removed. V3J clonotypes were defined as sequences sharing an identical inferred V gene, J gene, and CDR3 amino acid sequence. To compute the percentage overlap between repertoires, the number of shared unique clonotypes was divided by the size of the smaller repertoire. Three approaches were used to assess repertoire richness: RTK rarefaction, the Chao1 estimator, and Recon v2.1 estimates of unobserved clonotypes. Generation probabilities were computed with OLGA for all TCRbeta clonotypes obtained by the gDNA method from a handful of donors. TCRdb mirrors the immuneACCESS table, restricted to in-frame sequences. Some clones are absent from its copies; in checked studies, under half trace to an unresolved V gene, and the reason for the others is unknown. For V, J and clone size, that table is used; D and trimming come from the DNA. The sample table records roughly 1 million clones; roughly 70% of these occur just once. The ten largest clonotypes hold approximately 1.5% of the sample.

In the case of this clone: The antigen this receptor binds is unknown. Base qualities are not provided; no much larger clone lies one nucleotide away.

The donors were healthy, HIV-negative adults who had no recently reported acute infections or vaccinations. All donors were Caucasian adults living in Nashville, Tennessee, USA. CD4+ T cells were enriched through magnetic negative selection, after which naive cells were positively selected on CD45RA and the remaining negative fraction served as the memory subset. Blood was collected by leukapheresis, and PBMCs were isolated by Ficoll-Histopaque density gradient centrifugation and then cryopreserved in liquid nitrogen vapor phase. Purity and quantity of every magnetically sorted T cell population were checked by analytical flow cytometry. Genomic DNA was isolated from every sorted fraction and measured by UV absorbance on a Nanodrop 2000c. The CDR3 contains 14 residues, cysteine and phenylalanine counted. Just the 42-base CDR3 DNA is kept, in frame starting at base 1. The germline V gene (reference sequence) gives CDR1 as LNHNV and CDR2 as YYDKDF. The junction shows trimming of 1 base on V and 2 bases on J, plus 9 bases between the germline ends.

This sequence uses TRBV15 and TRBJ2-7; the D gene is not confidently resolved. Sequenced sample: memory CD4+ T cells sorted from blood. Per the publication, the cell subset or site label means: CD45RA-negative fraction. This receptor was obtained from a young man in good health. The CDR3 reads CATSRVQQAYEQYF. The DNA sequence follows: TGTGCCACCAGCAGAGTTCAGCAGGCCTACGAGCAGTACTTC.